A single sample is the source of the 6 T cell receptor beta chains below, sequenced in a study of blood T cell repertoires in COVID-19. This table comes from immunoSEQ multiplex PCR, and its TCRdb copy is limited to in-frame clones, with some not included. The sample contains about 60,000 clones, roughly 80% of which appear only once. The source material was peripheral blood. Receptor source: a human donor in a cohort sampled during active COVID-19.

The CDR3 sequence is CASSHGTSGQYF. The CDR3 DNA is TGTGCCAGCAGCCATGGGACTAGCGGGCAGTATTTT. The rearrangement joins TRBV3-1 (or the pseudogene TRBV3-2) to TRBJ2-3; TRBD2 matches 11 bases. The CDR3 loop spans 12 amino acids. Germline V gene lookup returns CDR1 LGHDT and CDR2 YNNKEL (reference sequence). J gave up 11 bases and V 3 bases, and 1 base lay outside the gene matches.

Notes on this clone: Additional DNA sequences in this sample encode the identical CDR3. The V gene is TRBV5-6, the J gene TRBJ1-5; no clear D. Germline V gene sequence: CDR1 SGHDT, CDR2 YYEEEE. Trimming took 2 bases from V and 4 from J, leaving 4 bases between them. This CDR3 comprises 12 residues. The CDR3 reads CASSFLNQPQHF. The DNA for the CDR3 is TGTGCCAGCAGCTTTCTTAATCAGCCCCAGCATTTT. The full variable domain, its missing parts supplied by reference TRBV5-6 and TRBJ1-5, is DAGVTQSPTHLIKTRGQQVTLRCSPKSGHDTVSWYQQALGQGPQFIFQYYEEEERQRGNFPDRFSGHQFPNYSSELNVNALLLGDSALYLCASSFLNQPQHFGDGTRLSIL.

This sequence joins TRBV10-3 and TRBJ1-2, with D unresolved. The V end lost 4 bases, the J end lost 7 bases, and 10 bases lay between the germline ends. CDR1 is ENHRY and CDR2 is SYGVKD in the germline V gene. The CDR3 spans 12 residues. Here the CDR3 reads CAISVPEGGYTF. Here the CDR3 DNA reads TGTGCCATCAGTGTCCCGGAGGGTGGCTACACCTTC.

The chain recombines TRBV2 with TRBJ1-4; D is ambiguous. This CDR3 has 15 amino acids. Germline V gene data show CDR1 as SNHLY and CDR2 as FYNNEI. Trimming shortened V by 6 bases and J by 3 bases, and 14 bases separated the two germline ends. CDR3 sequence: CASRVAGISNEKLFF. The CDR3 DNA reads TGTGCCAGCAGGGTAGCCGGGATCTCTAATGAAAAACTGTTTTTT.

The chain combines TRBV7-9 with TRBJ2-6, with a weak D call TRBD1 (6 bases). Trimming shortened V by 0 bases and J by 2 bases, and 17 bases separated the two germline ends. Germline V gives CDR1 SEHNR, CDR2 FQNEAQ (reference sequence). The CDR3 consists of 19 residues. For the CDR3, the DNA is TGTGCCAGCAGCTTAGCCCCCAGGGGTTACAGGCCTGGGGCCAACGTCCTGACTTTC. It codes for CASSLAPRGYRPGANVLTF.

This chain connects TRBV4-1 to TRBJ2-2, with a weak D call TRBD2 (7 bases). The CDR3 loop spans 15 amino acids. Between the trimmed V and J ends, which lost 4 bases and 2 bases, there was a span of 11 bases. Germline V gene lookup returns CDR1 MGHRA and CDR2 YSYEKL. The CDR3 DNA follows: TGCGCCAGCAGCCTTAGGGGGGGCAACACCGGGGAGCTGTTTTTT. Its translation is CASSLRGGNTGELFF.